There are many counts of the clone carrying this T cell receptor beta chain. Its matching antigen is unknown. Germline CDR1 is MNHEY and CDR2 is SMNVEV (reference sequence). V was shortened by 4 bases and J by 0 bases, with 12 bases between the two germline ends. This CDR3 is 15 amino acids long. Researchers prepared the TCRbeta library using unique molecular identifiers, the study reports. TCRdb reanalysed the PCR reads using MiXCR and keeps one entry per CDR3 protein. The repertoire holds 200,000 to 250,000 distinct CDR3 sequences, with approximately 7% as singletons. This sample stems from a study of T-cell reconstitution after alpha-beta-depleted transplantation in children. Study-wide results and limits: At one year after transplant, newly produced T cells mostly accounted for T-cell counts and diversity. Expanded graft clones, several hundred of them, were reportedly the source of alpha-beta T cells about two months after transplant. Surviving recipient T cells and intrathymic progenitors accounted for some patients' high TCRbeta diversity at day 60.

The chain recombines TRBV27 with TRBJ2-5; tentatively, D is TRBD1 (6 bases). Sample: PBMCs, taken before TCRalphabeta/CD19-depleted stem cell transplant. The sequence was obtained from a boy aged 2 to 10 with acute lymphoblastic leukemia, due to receive a stem cell transplant. The CDR3 DNA follows: TGTGCCAGCAGTTCGGTGGGGGCCCACCAAGAGACCCAGTACTTC. Translation gives CASSSVGAHQETQYF.